The 27 T cell receptor beta chains below all came from one sample that was sequenced in a study of cytomegalovirus exposure and HLA in healthy donors. The PCR had 60 Vbeta and 13 Jbeta primers. The method was immunoSEQ multiplex PCR; TCRdb's version includes in-frame clones alone and lacks a portion of them. This table has roughly 180,000 clones, over 70% appearing once. Sequenced material: PBMCs. These receptors all come from a boy aged 2 to 10 in good health and CMV-seronegative.

The chain uses TRBV19 and TRBJ2-1, with a possible D match to TRBD2 (6 bases). Trimming removed 4 bases at V and 10 bases at J, with 32 bases between. Germline V gene sequence: CDR1 LNHDA, CDR2 SQIVND (reference sequence). The CDR3 runs 19 residues. This CDR3 reads CASSTGLLAGRRGHSEQFF. CDR3 bases: TGTGCCAGTAGTACTGGATTACTAGCAGGGAGACGGGGTCACTCGGAGCAGTTCTTC.

The chain has TRBV7-6 and TRBJ2-3, with D uncertain. V lost 5 bases to trimming and J lost 0 bases, with 18 bases between them. The CDR3 length is 17 residues. Per the germline V gene, CDR1 is SGHVS and CDR2 is FNYEAQ. The CDR3 nucleotides read TGTGCCAGCAGCCCCCTGGCTGGCGGAGTAAGCACAGATACGCAGTATTTT. It yields the protein CASSPLAGGVSTDTQYF.

Concerning this clone: Mismatch with germline at one junction end may stem from a read error. The chain uses TRBV7-7 and TRBJ2-1; 12 bases fit TRBD2. CDR1 is SSHAT, CDR2 FNYEAQ, per germline (reference sequence). The CDR3 has 20 amino acids. The CDR3, as DNA: TGTGCTAGCAGCTTAGCTATGACTAGCGGGAGACCCAGCTCCTACAATGAGCAGTTCTTC. Residues: CASSLAMTSGRPSSYNEQFF.

This chain links TRBV14 with TRBJ2-7; possibly TRBD2 for D (6 bases). CDR3 length: 14 amino acids. Trimming removed 1 base from V and 6 bases from J, with 13 bases in between. Germline V lookup: CDR1 SGHDN, CDR2 FVKESK. CDR3 sequence reads: CASSQAGEGSEQYF. CDR3 nucleotides: TGTGCCAGCAGCCAAGCGGGAGAGGGATCCGAGCAGTACTTC.

The chain combines TRBV7-9 with TRBJ2-2; the D is unclear. Between the trimmed V and J ends, which lost 6 bases and 1 base, there was a span of 9 bases. Germline lookup yields CDR1 SEHNR and CDR2 FQNEAQ (reference sequence). The CDR3 runs 14 residues. The CDR3 DNA reads as TGTGCCAGCAGAAGTAGTATGAACACCGGGGAGCTGTTTTTT. Its protein is CASRSSMNTGELFF.

The rearrangement joins TRBV5-1 to TRBJ1-1, with TRBD1 matching over 8 bases. Trimming took 3 bases from V and 5 from J; bases not matched to a gene: 12. This CDR3 has 16 amino acids. CDR1 is SGHRS, CDR2 YFSETQ, per germline. The CDR3 region has the DNA TGCGCCAGCAGCTGGCCGCCAGGACAGGGAGATACTGAAGCTTTCTTT. This sequence encodes CASSWPPGQGDTEAFF.

The chain employs TRBV27 and TRBJ1-1, with TRBD1 matching over 9 bases. This CDR3 comprises 14 residues. The V segment lost 6 bases and the J segment 6 bases; nucleotides outside the gene matches: 8. Germline V gene sequence: CDR1 MNHEY, CDR2 SMNVEV (reference sequence). In DNA, the CDR3 is TGTGCCAGCAGCCGTCGGGACAGGGCGTCTGAAGCTTTCTTT. Translation: CASSRRDRASEAFF.

This clone was found a few times. The chain employs TRBV4-3 and TRBJ2-6; maybe TRBD2 (7 bases). Germline CDR1 reads LGHNA; CDR2 reads YSLEER. The CDR3 has 17 residues. V lost 0 bases and J lost 0, with 9 bases in between. The CDR3 DNA reads as TGCGCCAGCAGCCAAGATAGGGGGGGCTCTGGGGCCAACGTCCTGACTTTC. Its translation: CASSQDRGGSGANVLTF.

A word on this clone: Because the CDR3 is missing its conserved closing phenylalanine or tryptophan, this is likely a read error. CDR3 residues: CASSLEGMNTGELFL. CDR3 sequence (DNA): TGCGCCAGCAGCTTGGAAGGGATGAACACCGGGGAGCTGTTTCTT. The V and J genes are TRBV5-1 and TRBJ2-2, with D uncertain. The CDR3 runs 15 residues. Germline-derived CDR1 and CDR2 are SGHRS and YFSETQ. V gave up 0 bases and J gave up 1 base, with 7 bases separating them.

The chain employs TRBV2 and TRBJ1-4; tentatively, D is TRBD1 (6 bases). The length of the CDR3 is 13 residues. CDR1 and CDR2 (germline): SNHLY, FYNNEI. The ends were cut back, 6 bases at V and 2 bases at J, with 7 bases in the middle. The CDR3, as DNA: TGTGCCAGCAGCCAGGGGACTAATGAAAAACTGTTTTTT. As protein: CASSQGTNEKLFF.

The chain uses TRBV18 and TRBJ2-6, with TRBD1 matching over 7 bases. J lost 3 bases, V lost 6 bases, and 8 bases had no gene match. The CDR3 covers 16 residues. Looked up from germline, CDR1 is KGHSH and CDR2 is LQKENI. The CDR3 bases are TGTGCCAGCTCCACGCAGGGGGTCGGTGGGGCCAACGTCCTGACTTTC. It codes for CASSTQGVGGANVLTF.

The genes are TRBV15 and TRBJ1-3, with unresolved D. The germline gives CDR1 LNHNV, CDR2 YYDKDF (reference sequence). The CDR3 runs to 16 residues. V was clipped by 0 bases and J by 2 bases, with 11 bases between them. The CDR3 nucleotides are TGTGCCACCAGCAGAGATGGGTCCCGGGCTGGAAACACCATATATTTT. Encoded protein: CATSRDGSRAGNTIYF.

The chain joins TRBV30 to TRBJ2-5; 11 bases agree with TRBD2. There are 15 residues in the CDR3. Germline-derived CDR1 and CDR2 are GTSNPN and SVGIG (reference sequence). J gave up 4 bases and V 2 bases, and 6 bases lay outside the gene matches. The CDR3 DNA sequence: TGTGCCTGGAGTTGGGCTAGCGGGGGGCTAGAGACCCAGTACTTC. It encodes CAWSWASGGLETQYF.

This clone was seen a few times. This chain links TRBV21-1 with TRBJ2-7; the D segment call TRBD1 is taken from the table without a DNA check. TRBV21-1 is shown as a pseudogene. The CDR3 extends over 14 amino acids. Here the CDR3 reads CASSPRTGPLEQYV. The CDR3, as DNA: TGTGCCAGCAGCCCCCGGACAGGTCCTCTGGAGCAGTACGTC.

With respect to this clone: Other DNA sequences from this sample encode an identical CDR3 as well. The chain is built from TRBV5-1 and TRBJ1-2; D unresolved. Per germline, CDR1 SGHRS and CDR2 YFSETQ. This CDR3 contains 14 residues. The V and J ends lost 2 bases and 2 bases respectively, with 10 bases between them. CDR3 protein: CASSLVTGNYGYTF. In DNA form, the CDR3 reads TGCGCCAGCAGCTTAGTGACGGGAAACTATGGCTACACCTTC.

The V gene is TRBV15, the J gene TRBJ1-1; unclear D gene. Trimming left V 0 bases short and J 4 bases short, with 12 bases between. The germline CDR1 and CDR2 sequences are LNHNV and YYDKDF (reference sequence). This CDR3 has 15 amino acids. The CDR3: CATSRDRYQSTEAFF. The DNA for the CDR3 is TGTGCCACCAGCAGAGACAGGTACCAGAGCACTGAAGCTTTCTTT.

The chain has TRBV5-1 and TRBJ2-1; 10 bases align to TRBD2. CDR3 size: 15 residues. With V trimmed by 4 bases and J by 7 bases, 8 bases remained unmatched. The germline gives CDR1 SGHRS, CDR2 YFSETQ. In DNA form, the CDR3 reads TGCGCCAGCAGCCCTAGCGGGAGCAGAGGGAATGAGCAGTTCTTC. This translates into CASSPSGSRGNEQFF.

The V gene is TRBV6-6, the J gene TRBJ1-4, with a possible D match to TRBD1 (6 bases). Trimming removed 0 bases at V and 7 bases at J, with 9 bases between. This CDR3 has 14 amino acids. The germline gives CDR1 MNHNY, CDR2 SVGAGI (reference sequence). The CDR3 sequence: CASSYSGGGEKLFF. In nucleotides, the CDR3 is TGTGCCAGCAGTTACTCAGGGGGTGGTGAAAAACTGTTTTTT.

This clone was picked up one time. A junction boundary mismatches the germline segment, possibly from a read error. This sample includes further DNA sequences coding for the same CDR3. Here the CDR3 DNA reads TGTGCCAGCAGCGACGGGACAGGGAACACCGAAGCTTTCTTT. Its protein product is CASSDGTGNTEAFF. The chain employs TRBV9 and TRBJ1-1, with TRBD1 matching over 9 bases. The CDR3 contains 14 residues. The germline V gene has CDR1 SGDLS and CDR2 YYNGEE.

The chain joins TRBV9 to TRBJ2-5; 12 nucleotides agree with TRBD2. This CDR3 has 16 amino acids. Trimming removed 4 bases from V and 5 bases from J; junction bases left unmatched: 9. CDR1 SGDLS and CDR2 YYNGEE come from the germline V gene. CDR3 bases: TGTGCCAGCAGCCCACGACTAGCGGGAGTAGGGGAGACCCAGTACTTC. It is translated as CASSPRLAGVGETQYF.

V and J are TRBV5-1 and TRBJ2-5; D remains unclear. Germline V gene sequence: CDR1 SGHRS, CDR2 YFSETQ. The CDR3 is made up of 13 amino acids. The V gene lost 3 bases and the J gene lost 5 bases, with 11 bases spanning the gap. The CDR3 DNA reads as TGCGCCAGCAGCTCCTGGAGCCACGAGACCCAGTACTTC. Protein sequence: CASSSWSHETQYF.

The V call is TRBV19, the J call TRBJ1-5; D perhaps matches TRBD1 (5 bases). The V end lost 6 bases, the J end lost 2 bases, and 20 bases lay between the germline ends. The germline CDR1 and CDR2 sequences are LNHDA and SQIVND (reference sequence). The CDR3 loop spans 17 amino acids. The CDR3 DNA sequence: TGTGCCAGTAGCCCGGAAGGGGAAATGAGAGGCAATCAGCCCCAGCATTTT. Translated, it gives CASSPEGEMRGNQPQHF.

CDR3 amino acids: CASSLHGTDSGNTIYF. The CDR3 coding sequence is TGTGCCAGCAGCCTCCACGGGACAGACTCTGGAAACACCATATATTTT. The V gene is TRBV6-6, the J gene TRBJ1-3; 7 bases match TRBD1. Germline V gene data show CDR1 as MNHNY and CDR2 as SVGAGI (reference sequence). This CDR3 is 16 amino acids long. Germline trimming cut 6 bases from V and 0 bases from J; bases unmatched to any gene: 8.

V is TRBV6-1 and J is TRBJ1-2; 7 bases line up with TRBD1. V was clipped by 4 bases and J by 4 bases; unmatched bases: 9. The germline gives CDR1 MNHNS, CDR2 SASEGT. The CDR3 runs 15 residues. The CDR3 nucleotides read TGTGCCAGCAGTGCAACGACAGGGATTTCCTATGGCTACACCTTC. It yields the protein CASSATTGISYGYTF.

This clone has just a few counts. J is TRBJ2-1 and V is TRBV6-5; a possible D gene is TRBD1 (6 bases). Germline CDR1 and CDR2: MNHEY and SVGAGI. CDR3 size: 16 residues. V was cut by 0 bases and J by 2 bases, with 11 bases left in between. CDR3 bases: TGTGCCAGCAGTTACTCGAGATACAGGGCCTACAATGAGCAGTTCTTC. Translation: CASSYSRYRAYNEQFF.

The chain recombines TRBV19 with TRBJ2-1; 13 bases fit TRBD2. The trim removed 8 bases at V and 9 bases at J, leaving 4 bases unmatched. Germline V lookup: CDR1 LNHDA, CDR2 SQIVND (reference sequence). This CDR3 has 13 residues. Written as DNA, the CDR3 is TGTGCCAGTGGGACTAGCGGGAAAACTGAGCAGTTCTTC. The encoded protein is CASGTSGKTEQFF.

The chain is built from TRBV4-1 and TRBJ1-2, with a possible D match to TRBD1 (5 bases). From germline, CDR1 is MGHRA and CDR2 YSYEKL. The CDR3 totals 15 residues. Trimming left V 4 bases short and J 1 base short, with 13 bases between. CDR3 loop: CASSPDGGNNYGYTF. CDR3 nucleotides: TGCGCCAGCAGCCCGGACGGGGGGAATAACTATGGCTACACCTTC.